This entry is about one T cell receptor (beta chain). Its antigen target is currently unknown. Base qualities are not provided; no much larger clone lies one nucleotide away. The CDR3 holds 12 amino acids from the cysteine to the phenylalanine. The CDR3 DNA has 36 bases and is translated from base 1. Reading the germline V gene gives CDR1 MNHEY and CDR2 SVGAGI. Trimmed from V: 4 bases; trimmed from J: 9 bases; junction bases lacking a gene match: 3. The immunoSEQ Assay, a bias-controlled multiplex PCR, was used to amplify TCRbeta CDR3 regions from genomic DNA. The authors' analysis ran thus. The number of nucleated cells in each sample was estimated by amplification of reference gene primers within the assay. Sequence reads were collapsed and filtered to measure the absolute abundance of every unique TCRbeta CDR3 rearrangement. For each sample, productive Simpson clonality was calculated by taking the square root of Simpson's diversity index across productive rearrangements. Drawn from immuneACCESS, this table holds only the in-frame rearrangements with V and J called that TCRdb kept. Clones are partly lost; checked studies trace under half to an unresolved V gene and leave the rest unexplained. The V and J calls and clone size are taken from that table; D and trimming were inferred from the DNA. This sample lists about 190,000 clones; about four fifths were detected once. The biggest ten clones account for 5.1% of the sample.

The record originates from a study of blood T cell repertoires in COVID-19 (TCRdb year 2020). As for the study more broadly: Samples from collaborators originated in the United States, Italy and Spain and spanned both the acute and convalescent phases of COVID-19. The prospective study material was composed of cDNA or gDNA derived from T cells, B-cell-depleted T cells, or PBMCs. The dataset comprised deeply sampled blood TCRbeta repertoires from subjects exposed to, actively infected with, or recovered from COVID-19. A freely available public database, intended as a resource for researchers studying the immune response to SARS-CoV-2, is where the repertoires were released. Samples were obtained from the ongoing ImmuneRACE study (first 160 participants) and from over 1,000 subjects provided by 6 global collaborators. Sample metadata almost always included a de-identified subject ID, COVID-19 status, age in years and sex. Where HLA class I and class II types were available, the types were taken from metadata supplied by the sample provider, not from assay-based typing.

The collaborating institutions used their own protocols to collect whole blood in K2EDTA tubes. For TCRbeta analysis, collaborators shipped samples as frozen whole blood, isolated PBMCs, or DNA extracted from either of those sample types. The full study reports these points: The amount of clinical and demographic metadata varied by source and participant and was provided uncurated.

The chain uses TRBV6-5 and TRBJ2-1, with 7 middle bases fitting TRBD1. This TCR came from a woman in her seventies with active or convalescent COVID-19. The sample comprised peripheral blood. The sequenced DNA: TGTGCCAGCAGTTCCTACAGGGGTGAGCAGTTCTTC. Translated, it gives CASSSYRGEQFF.